These T cell receptor beta chains were read from a single sample in a study of blood T cell repertoires in COVID-19. Repertoires were generated with immunoSEQ multiplex PCR, while TCRdb's copy carries only in-frame clones and drops some. The sample has roughly 170,000 clones, more than 70% seen once. Sequencing was done on a sample of PBMCs or T cells enriched from blood (not recorded which). These receptors all stem from a woman between 50 and 59 years old in a cohort exposed to, infected with or recovered from COVID-19 (not recorded which). Each CDR3 is given with its conserved first and last residue. The D gene is left open where the match is weak.

>TRBD2|TRBJ2-1|TRBV7-9
TGTGCCAGCAGCCCCCTAGCGGGAGTTTTTGAGCAGTTCTTC
CASSPLAGVFEQFF
>NA|TRBJ2-7|TRBV19
TGTGCCAGTAGTAAACAGGTCTCCTACGAGCAGTACTTC
CASSKQVSYEQYF
>TRBD1|TRBJ2-3|TRBV19
TGTGCCAGTAGCCGGGGACAGGGGCTAGATACGCAGTATTTT
CASSRGQGLDTQYF
>NA|TRBJ2-5|TRBV7-8
TGTGCCAGCAGCCCCAATGGTATGGCGGGCTCCCAAGAGACCCAGTACTTC
CASSPNGMAGSQETQYF
>TRBD1|TRBJ2-5|TRBV5-6
TGTGCCAGCAGCTCCGGACAGGGCCGGGTGGGGGAGACCCAGTACTTC
CASSSGQGRVGETQYF
>TRBD1|TRBJ1-4|TRBV25-1
TGTGCCAGCAGTGCGACAGGGTATGAAAAACTGTTTTTT
CASSATGYEKLFF
>NA|TRBJ1-1|TRBV5-4
TGTGCCAGCAGCTTGGGGGCGGGGGGACGATCGAACACTGAAGCTTTCTTT
CASSLGAGGRSNTEAFF
>TRBD2|TRBJ2-1|TRBV5-8
TGTGCCAGCAGCAGACGGGCCAGCGGGAGTGCTGAGCAGTTCTTC
CASSRRASGSAEQFF
>TRBD1|TRBJ1-2|TRBV7-9
TGTGCCAGCAGCGCCTCGACAGGGGCTCGCGGCTACACCTTC
CASSASTGARGYTF
>TRBD1|TRBJ1-5|TRBV7-2
TGTGCCAGCAGCTTAAGGACAGGGGTTAGGGATCAGCCCCAGCATTTT
CASSLRTGVRDQPQHF
>NA|TRBJ2-7|TRBV29-1
TGCAGCGTTTCTCAGGGGATAGGGGACGAGCAGTACTTC
CSVSQGIGDEQYF
>NA|TRBJ2-7|TRBV7-2
TGTGCCAGCAGCTTAGGCCAGGGGATCACCTACGAGCAGTACTTC
CASSLGQGITYEQYF
>NA|TRBJ1-1|TRBV3-1/TRBV3-2
TGTGCCAGCAGCCAAGAAGGGGGTCAGCCCGTGGGCACTGAAGCTTTCTTT
CASSQEGGQPVGTEAFF
>TRBD2|TRBJ2-5|TRBV5-1
TGCGCCAGTCGAGGGTCCCTAGCGGGTGGGGAGACCCAGTACTTC
CASRGSLAGGETQYF
>TRBD1|TRBJ1-1|TRBV7-9
TGTGCCAGCAGCTCAACAGGGGGCCAGACTGAAGCTTTCTTT
CASSSTGGQTEAFF
>TRBD1|TRBJ1-1|TRBV3-1/TRBV3-2
TGTGCCAGCAGCCTGAGGGGGCATGGCACTGAAGCTTTCTTT
CASSLRGHGTEAFF
>TRBD1|TRBJ2-1|TRBV24-1
TGTGCCACAGCAGGGGGCTCCTACAATGAGCAGTTCTTC
CATAGGSYNEQFF
>TRBD2|TRBJ2-1|TRBV2
TGTGCCAGCAAGCCCGGGAGGAACAATGAGCAGTTCTTC
CASKPGRNNEQFF
>NA|TRBJ2-5|TRBV9
TGTGCCAGCAGCCAAATTGGGAGGGAGACCCAGTACTTC
CASSQIGRETQYF
>NA|TRBJ1-1|TRBV3-1/TRBV3-2
TGTGCCAGCAGCCCTGAGACACGGAACACTGAAGCTTTCTTT
CASSPETRNTEAFF